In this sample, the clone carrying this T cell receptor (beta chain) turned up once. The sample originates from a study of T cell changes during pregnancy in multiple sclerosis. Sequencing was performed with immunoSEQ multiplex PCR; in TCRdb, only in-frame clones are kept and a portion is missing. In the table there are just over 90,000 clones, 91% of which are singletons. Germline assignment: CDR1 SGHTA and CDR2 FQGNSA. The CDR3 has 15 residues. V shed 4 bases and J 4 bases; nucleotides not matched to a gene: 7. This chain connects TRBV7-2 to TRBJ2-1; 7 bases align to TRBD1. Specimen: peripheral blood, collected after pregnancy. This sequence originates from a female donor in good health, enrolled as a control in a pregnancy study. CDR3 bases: TGTGCCAGCAGCTCAACAGGGGACCGATACAATGAGCAGTTCTTC. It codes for CASSSTGDRYNEQFF. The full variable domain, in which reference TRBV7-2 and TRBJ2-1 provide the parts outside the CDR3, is GAGVSQSPSNKVTEKGKDVELRCDPISGHTALYWYRQSLGQGLEFLIYFQGNSAPDKSGLPSDRFSAERTGGSVSTLTIQRTQQEDSAVYLCASSSTGDRYNEQFFGPGTRLTVL.